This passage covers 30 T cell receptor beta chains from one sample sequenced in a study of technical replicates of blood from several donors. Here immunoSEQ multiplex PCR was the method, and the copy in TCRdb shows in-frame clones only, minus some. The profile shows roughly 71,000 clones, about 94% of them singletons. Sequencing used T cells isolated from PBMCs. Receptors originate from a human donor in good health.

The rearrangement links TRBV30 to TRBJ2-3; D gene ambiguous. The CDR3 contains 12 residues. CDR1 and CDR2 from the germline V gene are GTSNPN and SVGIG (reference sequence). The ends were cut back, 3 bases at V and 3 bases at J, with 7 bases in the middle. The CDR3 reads CAWSQKTDTQYF. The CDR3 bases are TGTGCCTGGAGCCAGAAGACAGATACGCAGTATTTT.

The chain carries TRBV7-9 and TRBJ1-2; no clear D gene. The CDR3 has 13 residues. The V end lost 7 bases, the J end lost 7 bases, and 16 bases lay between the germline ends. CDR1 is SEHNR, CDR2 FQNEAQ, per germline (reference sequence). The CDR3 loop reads CASTPSEASGYTF. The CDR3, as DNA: TGTGCCAGCACCCCTTCAGAGGCTAGTGGCTACACCTTC.

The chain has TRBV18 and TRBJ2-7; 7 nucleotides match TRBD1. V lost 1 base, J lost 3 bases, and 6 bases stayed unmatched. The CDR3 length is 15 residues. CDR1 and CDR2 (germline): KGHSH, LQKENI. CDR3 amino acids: CASSPQGGVNYEQYF. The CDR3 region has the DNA TGTGCCAGCTCACCACAAGGGGGCGTGAACTACGAGCAGTACTTC.

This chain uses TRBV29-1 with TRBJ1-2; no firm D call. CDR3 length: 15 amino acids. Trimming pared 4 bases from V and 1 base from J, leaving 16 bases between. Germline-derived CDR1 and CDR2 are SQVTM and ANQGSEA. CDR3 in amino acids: CSVVLHKEFNYGYTF. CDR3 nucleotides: TGCAGCGTTGTTCTACATAAGGAGTTTAACTATGGCTACACCTTC.

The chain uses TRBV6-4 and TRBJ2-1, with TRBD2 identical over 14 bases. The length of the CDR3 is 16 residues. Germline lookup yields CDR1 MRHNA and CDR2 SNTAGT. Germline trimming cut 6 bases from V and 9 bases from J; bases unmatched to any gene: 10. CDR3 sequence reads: CASSQLTSGRASEQFF. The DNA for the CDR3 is TGTGCCAGCAGCCAATTGACTAGCGGGAGGGCAAGTGAGCAGTTCTTC.

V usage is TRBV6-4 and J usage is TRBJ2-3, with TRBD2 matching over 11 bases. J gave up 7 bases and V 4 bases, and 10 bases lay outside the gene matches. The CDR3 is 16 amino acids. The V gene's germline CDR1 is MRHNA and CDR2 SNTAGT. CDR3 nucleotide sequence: TGTGCCAGCAGTGGATCCGGGACTAGCGGCCAGTATACGCAGTATTTT. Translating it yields CASSGSGTSGQYTQYF.

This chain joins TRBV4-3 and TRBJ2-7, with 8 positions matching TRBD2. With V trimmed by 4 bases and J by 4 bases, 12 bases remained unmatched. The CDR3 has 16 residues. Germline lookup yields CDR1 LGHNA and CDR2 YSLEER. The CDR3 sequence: CASSPGFGAGDYEQYF. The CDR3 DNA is TGCGCCAGCAGCCCCGGGTTCGGAGCGGGAGATTACGAGCAGTACTTC.

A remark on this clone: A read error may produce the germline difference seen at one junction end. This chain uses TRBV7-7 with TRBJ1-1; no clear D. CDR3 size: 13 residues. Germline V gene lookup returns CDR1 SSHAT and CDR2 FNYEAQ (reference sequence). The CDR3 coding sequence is TGTGCTAGCAGCCAAGACACTAACACTGAAGCTTTCTTT. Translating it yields CASSQDTNTEAFF.

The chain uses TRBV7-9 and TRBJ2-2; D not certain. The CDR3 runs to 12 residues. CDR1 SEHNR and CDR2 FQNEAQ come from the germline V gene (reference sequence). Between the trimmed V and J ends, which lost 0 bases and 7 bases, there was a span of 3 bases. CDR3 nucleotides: TGTGCCAGCAGCTTAGCCGGCGGGGAGCTGTTTTTT. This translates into CASSLAGGELFF.

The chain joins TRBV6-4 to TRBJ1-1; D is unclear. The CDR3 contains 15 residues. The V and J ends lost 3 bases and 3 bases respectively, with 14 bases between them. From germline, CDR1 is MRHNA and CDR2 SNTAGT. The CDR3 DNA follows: TGTGCCAGCAGTGAATCGGAGGAGGATTACACTGAAGCTTTCTTT. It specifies CASSESEEDYTEAFF.

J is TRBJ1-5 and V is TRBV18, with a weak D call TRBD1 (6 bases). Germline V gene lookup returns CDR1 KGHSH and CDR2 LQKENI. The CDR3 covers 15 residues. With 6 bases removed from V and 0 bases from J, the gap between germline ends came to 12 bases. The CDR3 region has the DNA TGTGCCAGCTCCCTTGACAGGCTTAGCAATCAGCCCCAGCATTTT. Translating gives CASSLDRLSNQPQHF.

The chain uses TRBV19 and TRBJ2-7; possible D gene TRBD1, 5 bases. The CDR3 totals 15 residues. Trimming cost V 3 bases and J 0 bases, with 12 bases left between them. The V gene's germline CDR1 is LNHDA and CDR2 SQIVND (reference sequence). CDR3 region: CASSMLADSSYEQYF. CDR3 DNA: TGTGCCAGTAGTATGTTGGCCGACAGCTCCTACGAGCAGTACTTC.

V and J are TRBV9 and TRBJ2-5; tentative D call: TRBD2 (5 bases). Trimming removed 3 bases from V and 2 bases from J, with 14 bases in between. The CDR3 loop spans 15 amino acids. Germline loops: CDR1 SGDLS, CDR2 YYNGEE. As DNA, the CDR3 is TGTGCCAGCAGCGCCTACGGGGTTCTTCAAGAGACCCAGTACTTC. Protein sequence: CASSAYGVLQETQYF.

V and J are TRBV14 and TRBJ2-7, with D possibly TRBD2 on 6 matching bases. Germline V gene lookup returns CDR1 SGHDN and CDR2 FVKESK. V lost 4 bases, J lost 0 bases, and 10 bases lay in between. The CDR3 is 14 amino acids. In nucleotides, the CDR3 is TGTGCCAGCAGCCCACGGGGGACCTCCTACGAGCAGTACTTC. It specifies CASSPRGTSYEQYF.

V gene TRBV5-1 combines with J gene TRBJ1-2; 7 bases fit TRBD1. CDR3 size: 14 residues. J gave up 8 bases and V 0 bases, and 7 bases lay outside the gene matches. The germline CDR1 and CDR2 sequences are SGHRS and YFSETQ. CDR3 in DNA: TGCGCCAGCAGCTTGGCTACAGGGGCTCAGGGCTACACCTTC. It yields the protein CASSLATGAQGYTF. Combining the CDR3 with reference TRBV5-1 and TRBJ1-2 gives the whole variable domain KAGVTQTPRYLIKTRGQQVTLSCSPISGHRSVSWYQQTPGQGLQFLFEYFSETQRNKGNFPGRFSGRQFSNSRSEMNVSTLELGDSALYLCASSLATGAQGYTFGSGTRLTVV.

CDR3 in DNA: TGTGCCAGCAGCTTAGTAGACAGAAGAGGTGAAAAACTGTTTTTT. Translating it yields CASSLVDRRGEKLFF. V usage is TRBV7-2 and J usage is TRBJ1-4, with D maybe TRBD1 (5 bases). Germline CDR1 is SGHTA and CDR2 is FQGNSA. The CDR3 runs 15 residues. The V end was cut by 1 base, the J end by 7 bases, with 13 bases between.

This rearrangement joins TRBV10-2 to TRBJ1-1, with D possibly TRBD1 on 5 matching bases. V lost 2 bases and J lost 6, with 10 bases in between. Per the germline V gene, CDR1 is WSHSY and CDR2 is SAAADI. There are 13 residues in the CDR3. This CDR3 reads CASSEPTGAEAFF. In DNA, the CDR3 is TGCGCCAGCAGTGAGCCAACGGGGGCTGAAGCTTTCTTT.

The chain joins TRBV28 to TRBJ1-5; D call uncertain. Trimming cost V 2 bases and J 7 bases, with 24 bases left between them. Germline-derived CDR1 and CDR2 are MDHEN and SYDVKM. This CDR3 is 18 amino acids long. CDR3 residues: CASSLPGFVDLDLQPQHF. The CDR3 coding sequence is TGTGCCAGCAGTTTACCGGGCTTCGTCGATCTGGACTTACAGCCCCAGCATTTT.

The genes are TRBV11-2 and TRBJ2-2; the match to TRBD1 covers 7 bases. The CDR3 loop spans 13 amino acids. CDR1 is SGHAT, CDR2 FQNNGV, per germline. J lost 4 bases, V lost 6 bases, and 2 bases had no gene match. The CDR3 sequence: CASRSGGTGELFF. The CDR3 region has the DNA TGTGCCAGCAGGTCAGGGGGCACCGGGGAGCTGTTTTTT.

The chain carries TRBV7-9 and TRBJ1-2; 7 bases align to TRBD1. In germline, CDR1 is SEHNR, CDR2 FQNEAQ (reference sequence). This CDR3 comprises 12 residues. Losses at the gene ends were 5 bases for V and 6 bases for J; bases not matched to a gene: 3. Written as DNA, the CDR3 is TGTGCCAGCAGCCTGACAGGGAATGGCTACACCTTC. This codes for CASSLTGNGYTF.

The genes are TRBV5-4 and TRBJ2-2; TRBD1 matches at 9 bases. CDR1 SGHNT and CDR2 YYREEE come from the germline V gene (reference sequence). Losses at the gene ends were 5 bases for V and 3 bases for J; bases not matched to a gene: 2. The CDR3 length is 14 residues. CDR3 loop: CASRRDRDTGELFF. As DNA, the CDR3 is TGTGCCAGCAGGCGGGACAGGGACACCGGGGAGCTGTTTTTT.

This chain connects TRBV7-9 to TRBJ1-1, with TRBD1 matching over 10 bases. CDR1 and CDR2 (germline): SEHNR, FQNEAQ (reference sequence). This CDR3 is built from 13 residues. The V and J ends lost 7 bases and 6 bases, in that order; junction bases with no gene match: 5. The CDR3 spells CASTETGGAEAFF. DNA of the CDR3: TGTGCCAGCACCGAGACAGGGGGCGCTGAAGCTTTCTTT.

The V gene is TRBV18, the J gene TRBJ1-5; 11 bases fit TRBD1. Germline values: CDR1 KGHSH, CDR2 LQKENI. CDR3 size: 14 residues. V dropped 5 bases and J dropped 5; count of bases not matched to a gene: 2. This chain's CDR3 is CASSGQGAYQPQHF. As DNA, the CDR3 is TGTGCCAGCTCAGGACAGGGGGCCTATCAGCCCCAGCATTTT.

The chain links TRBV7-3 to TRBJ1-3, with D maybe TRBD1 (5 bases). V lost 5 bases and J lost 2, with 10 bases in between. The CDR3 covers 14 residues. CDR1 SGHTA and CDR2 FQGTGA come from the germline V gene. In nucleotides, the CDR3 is TGTGCCAGCAGCCGGGGGGGAACTGGAAACACCATATATTTT. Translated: CASSRGGTGNTIYF.

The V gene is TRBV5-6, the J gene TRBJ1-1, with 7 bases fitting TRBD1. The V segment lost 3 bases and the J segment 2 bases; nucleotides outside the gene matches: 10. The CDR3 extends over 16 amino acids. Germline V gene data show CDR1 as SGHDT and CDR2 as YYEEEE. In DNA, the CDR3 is TGTGCCAGCAGCTCCCCGGGACAGAGAAAAAACACTGAAGCTTTCTTT. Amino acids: CASSSPGQRKNTEAFF.

The CDR3 DNA reads as TGCGCCAGCAGTCGTACAGGAGGGACTGAAGCTTTCTTT. Encoded protein: CASSRTGGTEAFF. This chain uses TRBV5-1 with TRBJ1-1; a weak D match, TRBD1 (5 bases). Germline CDR1 and CDR2: SGHRS and YFSETQ. The V end was cut by 5 bases, the J end by 5 bases, with 13 bases between. This CDR3 has 13 residues.

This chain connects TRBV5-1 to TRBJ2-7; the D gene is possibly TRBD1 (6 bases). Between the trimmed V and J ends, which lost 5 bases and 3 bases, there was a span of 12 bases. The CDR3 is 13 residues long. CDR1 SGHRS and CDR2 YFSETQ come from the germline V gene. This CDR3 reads CASRGDILYEQYF. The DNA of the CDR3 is TGCGCCAGCAGGGGGGACATTCTCTACGAGCAGTACTTC.

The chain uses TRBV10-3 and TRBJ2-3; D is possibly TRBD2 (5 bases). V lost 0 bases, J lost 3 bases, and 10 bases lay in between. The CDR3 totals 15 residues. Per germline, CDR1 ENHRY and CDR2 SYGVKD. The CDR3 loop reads CAISESRDWTDTQYF. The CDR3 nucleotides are TGTGCCATCAGTGAGTCTCGGGATTGGACAGATACGCAGTATTTT.

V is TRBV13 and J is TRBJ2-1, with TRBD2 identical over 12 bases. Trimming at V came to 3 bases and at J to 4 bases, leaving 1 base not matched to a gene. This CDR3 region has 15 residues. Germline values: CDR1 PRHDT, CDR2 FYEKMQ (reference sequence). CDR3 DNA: TGTGCCAGCAGCTTGGGACTAGCGGGTTACAATGAGCAGTTCTTC. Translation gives CASSLGLAGYNEQFF.

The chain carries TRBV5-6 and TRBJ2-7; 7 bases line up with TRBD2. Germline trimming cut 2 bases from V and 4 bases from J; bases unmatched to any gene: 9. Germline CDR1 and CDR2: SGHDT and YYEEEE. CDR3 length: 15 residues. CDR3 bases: TGTGCCAGCAGCTTAGGATGGGGGGAGGGGTACGAGCAGTACTTC. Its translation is CASSLGWGEGYEQYF.